This T cell receptor (beta chain) was identified during a study of blood T cell repertoires in COVID-19. Study information: From the United States, Italy and Spain came samples of acute and convalescent COVID-19. PBMCs, B-cell-depleted T cells, or T cells provided the cDNA or gDNA that made up the material.

Per the original data handling: By means of reference gene primer amplification, nucleated cell counts were estimated. This table comes from immunoSEQ multiplex PCR, and its TCRdb copy is limited to in-frame clones, with some not included. The D gene and trimming were derived from the DNA, and the V and J assignments and clone size from that table. Among approximately 210,000 clones listed, 84% were seen once. CDR3 length: 13 residues. With 5 bases removed from V and 0 bases from J, the gap between germline ends came to 6 bases. Germline V CDR1 and CDR2: LNHNV, YYDKDF (reference sequence). The chain employs TRBV15 and TRBJ2-3; a possible D gene is TRBD2 (5 bases). Input material: peripheral blood. The clonotype was recovered from a man aged 25 to 40 with active or convalescent COVID-19. The DNA of the CDR3 is TGTGCCACCAGCCGGACTAGCACAGATACGCAGTATTTT. Translating it yields CATSRTSTDTQYF.